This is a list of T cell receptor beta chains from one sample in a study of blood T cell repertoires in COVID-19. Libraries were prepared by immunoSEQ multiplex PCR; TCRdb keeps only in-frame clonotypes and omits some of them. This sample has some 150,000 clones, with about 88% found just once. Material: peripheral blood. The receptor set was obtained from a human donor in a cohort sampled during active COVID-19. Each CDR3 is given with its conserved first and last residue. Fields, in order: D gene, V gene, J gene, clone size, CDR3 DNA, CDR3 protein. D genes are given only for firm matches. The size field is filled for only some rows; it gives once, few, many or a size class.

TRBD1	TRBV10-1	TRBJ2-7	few	TGCGCCAGTATGACAGGGGACGCGTACGAGCAGTACTTC	CASMTGDAYEQYF
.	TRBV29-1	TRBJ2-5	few	TGCAGCGTTACCCGGGAGACCCAGTACTTC	CSVTRETQYF
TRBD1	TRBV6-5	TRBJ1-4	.	TGTGCCAGCAGTTCCCCACAGGGGGCAACTAATGAAAAACTGTTTTTT	CASSSPQGATNEKLFF
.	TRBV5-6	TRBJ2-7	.	TGTGCCAGCAGCTTGGCCGAGGCCCACCAGCAGTACTTC	CASSLAEAHQQYF
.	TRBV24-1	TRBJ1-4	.	TGTGCCACCAGTGATCCCCGGCGGAATAATGAAAAACTGTTTTTT	CATSDPRRNNEKLFF
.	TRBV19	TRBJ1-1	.	TGTGCCAGCCCACCCATAAGGAGACGCCCTGAAGCTTTCTTT	CASPPIRRRPEAFF
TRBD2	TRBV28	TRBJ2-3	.	TGTGCCAGCAGTTTAGGACTAGCTCTGGATACGCAGTATTTT	CASSLGLALDTQYF
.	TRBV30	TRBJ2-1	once	TGTGCCTCCACCGGGAGAGGGGACAATGAGCAGTTCTTC	CASTGRGDNEQFF
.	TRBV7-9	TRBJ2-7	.	TGTGCCAGCAGCTTAGGGACAGACTTCCACGAGCAGTACTTC	CASSLGTDFHEQYF
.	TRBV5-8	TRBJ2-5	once	TGTGCCAGCAGCTTGGGAGGGCGGGAAGAGACCCAGTACTTC	CASSLGGREETQYF
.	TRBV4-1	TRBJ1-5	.	TGCGCCAGCAGCCAAGAAGGGAGTACGGTGAATCAGCCCCAGCATTTT	CASSQEGSTVNQPQHF
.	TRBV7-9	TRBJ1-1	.	TGTGCCAGCAGCTTAGGTGGTCTAGGCGGCACTGAAGCTTTCTTT	CASSLGGLGGTEAFF
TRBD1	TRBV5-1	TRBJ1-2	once	TGCGCCAGCAGCCCCGACAGGGGCTATGGCTACACCTTC	CASSPDRGYGYTF
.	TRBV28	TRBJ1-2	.	TGTGCCAGCAGCGGCCTGGGCACCGAATCTTATGGCTACACCTTC	CASSGLGTESYGYTF
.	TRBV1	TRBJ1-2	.	TGCACCAGCAGCCAAGACCGGGGTAGCAAGGGAGGCTATGGCTACACCTTC	CTSSQDRGSKGGYGYTF
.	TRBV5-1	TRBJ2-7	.	TGCGCCAGCAGCTTGGGGCTTGGGGCATGGGATGGTTACGAGCAGTACTTC	CASSLGLGAWDGYEQYF
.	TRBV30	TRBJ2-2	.	TGTGCCTGGAGTGTACTGGGCAGGGGCACCGGGGAGCTGTTTTTT	CAWSVLGRGTGELFF
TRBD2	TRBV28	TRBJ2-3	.	TGTGCCAGCAGTTCCCTCCGGACTAGCGGGGGGCCTAGCACAGATACGCAGTATTTT	CASSSLRTSGGPSTDTQYF
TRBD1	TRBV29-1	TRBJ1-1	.	TGCAGCGTCCTAACAGGGGGCACTGAAGCTTTCTTT	CSVLTGGTEAFF
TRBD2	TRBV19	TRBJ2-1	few	TGTGCCAGTAGTATGAGACTAGCGGGAAACAATGAGCAGTTCTTC	CASSMRLAGNNEQFF
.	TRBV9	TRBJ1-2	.	TGTGCCAGCAGCACCGTCGAGGGATCGGGCTACACCTTC	CASSTVEGSGYTF
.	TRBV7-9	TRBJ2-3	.	TGTGCCAGCAGCTTAGGAGGGCTTGGCACAGATACGCAGTATTTT	CASSLGGLGTDTQYF
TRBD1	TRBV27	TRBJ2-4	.	TGTGCCAGCAGCCCCGGGACAGGGGGTTCAAACATTCAGTACTTC	CASSPGTGGSNIQYF
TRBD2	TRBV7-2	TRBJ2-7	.	TGTGCCAGCAGCTCCGGACTAGCGGGAGATCGTGAGCAGTACTTC	CASSSGLAGDREQYF